The 15 T cell receptor beta chains below were found in one sample sequenced in a study of cytomegalovirus exposure and HLA in healthy donors. A multiplex PCR was run with 60 Vbeta primers and 13 Jbeta primers. TCRdb's table, derived via immunoSEQ multiplex PCR, lists solely in-frame clones and lacks some. This sample has approximately 180,000 clones, with about 80% found just once. The sequencing input was PBMCs. The receptors come from a woman aged 25 to 45 in good health and CMV-seronegative.

The chain is built from TRBV30 and TRBJ1-1; unclear D gene. CDR3 length: 12 residues. The V end was cut by 3 bases, the J end by 1 base, with 6 bases between. The V gene's germline CDR1 is GTSNPN and CDR2 SVGIG (reference sequence). Here the CDR3 DNA reads TGTGCCTGGAGCCACACGAACACTGAAGCTTTCTTT. It codes for CAWSHTNTEAFF.

This chain uses TRBV4-1 with TRBJ1-1; no definite D call. In germline, CDR1 is MGHRA, CDR2 YSYEKL. Trimming removed 0 bases at V and 0 bases at J, with 8 bases between. CDR3 size: 15 residues. CDR3 coding DNA: TGCGCCAGCAGCCAAGAAGAGGGCGTGAACACTGAAGCTTTCTTT. It yields the protein CASSQEEGVNTEAFF.

The chain links TRBV4-3 to TRBJ2-5, with D perhaps matching TRBD1 (6 bases). The end of the DNA aligns better with TRBJ2-7, so the J call may be wrong. The germline CDR1 and CDR2 sequences are LGHNA and YSLEER. The CDR3 has 15 amino acids. This chain's CDR3 is CASSQDLTGPYEQYF. CDR3 nucleotides: TGCGCCAGCAGCCAAGACCTCACAGGGCCCTACGAGCAGTACTTC.

This clone was counted between two and nine times. The chain joins TRBV7-2 to TRBJ1-6; TRBD1 aligns across 8 bases. The germline V gene encodes CDR1 SGHTA and CDR2 FQGNSA. With V trimmed by 6 bases and J by 10 bases, 11 bases remained unmatched. This CDR3 is 15 amino acids long. For the CDR3, the DNA is TGTGCCAGCAGGGCAGGCTCAGGGGGCGGGTCACCCCTCCACTTT. Translating gives CASRAGSGGGSPLHF.

The J gene is TRBJ1-4, the V gene TRBV7-8; 7 bases agree with TRBD1. Germline V lookup: CDR1 SGHVS, CDR2 FQNEAQ. Trimming cost V 5 bases and J 5 bases; bases outside gene matches: 17. The CDR3 runs to 18 residues. The CDR3 DNA is TGTGCCAGCAGCCCAGGGACAGCTCTTATGAGACTAAATGAAAAACTGTTTTTT. Translation: CASSPGTALMRLNEKLFF.

This clone was found a few times. This chain joins TRBV7-2 and TRBJ1-2, with no clear D. The ends were cut back, 1 base at V and 3 bases at J, with 12 bases in the middle. Germline CDR1 is SGHTA and CDR2 is FQGNSA. The CDR3 totals 15 residues. The CDR3 DNA reads as TGTGCCAGCAGCTTAGATGGGAGGGCCCACTATGGCTACACCTTC. This gives the protein CASSLDGRAHYGYTF.

This clone occurred a few times. This chain connects TRBV6-5 to TRBJ2-3; TRBD2 matches at 8 bases. The ends lost 6 bases at V and 1 base at J; junction bases unmatched: 6. This CDR3 comprises 15 residues. Germline loops: CDR1 MNHEY, CDR2 SVGAGI. This chain's CDR3 is CASRLPGLGTDTQYF. The CDR3 nucleotides read TGTGCCAGCAGACTTCCGGGACTAGGCACAGATACGCAGTATTTT.

The rearrangement links TRBV6-1 to TRBJ2-7, with 10 bases matching TRBD2. In germline, CDR1 is MNHNS, CDR2 SASEGT. V was pared by 2 bases and J by 6 bases, with 7 bases of the junction left unmatched. The CDR3 extends over 15 amino acids. The CDR3 nucleotides are TGTGCCAGCAGTGAAAGTTCTAGCGGGAGCCCCGAGCAGTACTTC. Translated, it gives CASSESSSGSPEQYF.

V and J are TRBV14 and TRBJ2-7; perhaps TRBD2 as D (6 bases). This CDR3 comprises 14 residues. V lost 1 base and J 2 bases, leaving 9 bases between the germline ends. In germline, CDR1 is SGHDN, CDR2 FVKESK. CDR3 residues: CASSQVGGAYEQYF. CDR3 bases: TGTGCCAGCAGCCAAGTCGGGGGAGCCTACGAGCAGTACTTC.

The V and J genes are TRBV6-6 and TRBJ1-1; D is possibly TRBD1 (5 bases). Trimming left V 8 bases short and J 4 bases short, with 23 bases between. Germline CDR1 and CDR2: MNHNY and SVGAGI (reference sequence). The CDR3 extends over 16 amino acids. The CDR3 DNA follows: TGTGCCAGCCCCAAAATAATCACGACCGACAGCACTGAAGCTTTCTTT. Translation: CASPKIITTDSTEAFF.

This clone occurred once. V and J are TRBV2 and TRBJ2-7; D possibly corresponds to TRBD1 (6 bases). CDR1 is SNHLY and CDR2 is FYNNEI in the germline V gene. CDR3 length equals 13 residues. The V gene lost 3 bases and the J gene lost 3 bases, with 9 bases spanning the gap. The CDR3 loop reads CASSEDRYYEQYF. The CDR3 DNA sequence: TGTGCCAGCAGTGAGGACAGATACTACGAGCAGTACTTC.

V usage is TRBV7-9 and J usage is TRBJ1-1, with unresolved D. Germline CDR1 SEHNR, CDR2 FQNEAQ (reference sequence). Deletions cut 2 bases from V and 1 base from J, with 8 bases between. The CDR3 runs to 14 residues. CDR3 nucleotide sequence: TGTGCCAGCAGCTTAATGGAGGGGAACACTGAAGCTTTCTTT. It specifies CASSLMEGNTEAFF.

The V gene is TRBV2, the J gene TRBJ1-5; 7 bases line up with TRBD1. V lost 8 bases and J lost 2; bases outside the gene matches: 9. The CDR3 length is 15 residues. Germline lookup yields CDR1 SNHLY and CDR2 FYNNEI. DNA of the CDR3: TGTGCCAGCCGAAGACAGGGTAATCGCAATCAGCCCCAGCATTTT. Its translation: CASRRQGNRNQPQHF.

V and J are TRBV29-1 and TRBJ2-7; TRBD1 is a possible D gene (5 bases). Germline-derived CDR1 and CDR2 are SQVTM and ANQGSEA. The V end was cut by 7 bases, the J end by 0 bases, with 10 bases between. The CDR3 runs 12 residues. The CDR3 DNA reads as TGCAGCGGTGCGGACATCTCCTACGAGCAGTACTTC. It specifies CSGADISYEQYF.

The J gene is TRBJ2-3, the V gene TRBV5-6; TRBD1 is a possible D gene (5 bases). The V end was cut by 0 bases, the J end by 2 bases, with 13 bases between. CDR3 size: 16 residues. The germline gives CDR1 SGHDT, CDR2 YYEEEE. The CDR3 nucleotides are TGTGCCAGCAGCTTGGCTGACAGAGCTGACACAGATACGCAGTATTTT. Its translation is CASSLADRADTDTQYF.